A single sample is the source of the 21 T cell receptor beta chains below, sequenced in a study of cytomegalovirus exposure and HLA in healthy donors. This PCR relied on a set of 60 Vbeta primers and 13 Jbeta primers. TCRdb's table, derived via immunoSEQ multiplex PCR, lists solely in-frame clones and lacks some. The repertoire holds some 110,000 clones, with roughly 71% as singletons. Sequencing was carried out using PBMCs. The receptors derive from a male donor in good health and CMV-seropositive.

The V call is TRBV7-6, the J call TRBJ1-4; 8 positions match TRBD1. Germline-derived CDR1 and CDR2 are SGHVS and FNYEAQ. With V trimmed by 6 bases and J by 4 bases, 4 bases remained unmatched. CDR3 length: 14 residues. The CDR3 DNA follows: TGTGCCAGCAGTCCGGACAGGGTTAATGAAAAACTGTTTTTT. Amino acids: CASSPDRVNEKLFF.

The chain recombines TRBV7-9 with TRBJ2-7; D remains ambiguous. V gave up 1 base and J gave up 5 bases, with 9 bases separating them. This CDR3 is built from 13 residues. CDR1 SEHNR and CDR2 FQNEAQ come from the germline V gene (reference sequence). This CDR3 is CASSLGTVDEQYF. Written as DNA, the CDR3 is TGTGCCAGCAGCTTAGGTACAGTCGACGAGCAGTACTTC.

The genes are TRBV15 and TRBJ1-1; D unresolved. The CDR3 consists of 11 residues. Trimming shortened V by 5 bases and J by 6 bases, and 7 bases separated the two germline ends. CDR1 LNHNV and CDR2 YYDKDF come from the germline V gene (reference sequence). This chain's CDR3 is CATSRQAEAFF. The CDR3 DNA reads as TGTGCCACCAGCCGCCAGGCTGAAGCTTTCTTT. Using reference TRBV15 and TRBJ1-1 for the parts outside the CDR3, the full variable domain is DAMVIQNPRYQVTQFGKPVTLSCSQTLNHNVMYWYQQKSSQAPKLLFHYYDKDFNNEADTPDNFQSRRPNTSFCFLDIRSPGLGDTAMYLCATSRQAEAFFGQGTRLTVV.

The chain couples TRBV28 to TRBJ1-1; 7 positions agree with TRBD1. The germline gives CDR1 MDHEN, CDR2 SYDVKM. V lost 5 bases, J lost 1 base, and 7 bases stayed unmatched. This CDR3 has 15 residues. This CDR3 is CASSLPGQRNTEAFF. DNA for the CDR3: TGTGCCAGCAGTCTCCCGGGACAGAGGAACACTGAAGCTTTCTTT.

The V gene is TRBV7-9, the J gene TRBJ1-5; D unclear. The V gene's germline CDR1 is SEHNR and CDR2 FQNEAQ (reference sequence). Trimming cost V 4 bases and J 5 bases, with 21 bases left between them. This CDR3 region has 17 residues. CDR3 amino acids: CASSSSAAHNRHQPQHF. The DNA for the CDR3 is TGTGCCAGCAGCTCCTCGGCGGCACACAATAGGCATCAGCCCCAGCATTTT.

The genes are TRBV2 and TRBJ2-1; 14 bases match TRBD2. The length of the CDR3 is 14 residues. The V gene's germline CDR1 is SNHLY and CDR2 FYNNEI. J was trimmed by 6 bases and V by 6 bases; bases with no gene match: 1. CDR3 amino acids: CASRGTSGSNEQFF. CDR3 DNA: TGTGCCAGCAGGGGGACTAGCGGGAGCAATGAGCAGTTCTTC.

The chain recombines TRBV25-1 with TRBJ1-1, with 7 bases fitting TRBD1. CDR1 and CDR2 (germline): MGHDK, SYGVNS. The CDR3 consists of 16 residues. V trimming: 1 base; J trimming: 4 bases; junction bases outside the gene matches: 9. The CDR3 reads CASSESRGRGITEAFF. In nucleotides, the CDR3 is TGTGCCAGCAGTGAATCCAGGGGGAGAGGGATCACTGAAGCTTTCTTT.

In DNA, the CDR3 is TGTGCCAGCAACGCCCACTCGGGGGGATCAGATACGCAGTATTTT. Its protein product is CASNAHSGGSDTQYF. The V and J genes are TRBV7-9 and TRBJ2-3, with 7 bases that match TRBD2. After removal of 7 bases from V and 4 bases from J, the junction contained 11 bases not matched to a gene. This CDR3 has 15 amino acids. Germline V gene lookup returns CDR1 SEHNR and CDR2 FQNEAQ (reference sequence).

The V call is TRBV7-7, the J call TRBJ2-2; D may be TRBD1 (6 bases). V was pared by 5 bases and J by 6 bases, with 16 bases between. The CDR3 sequence is 15 residues long. Looked up from germline, CDR1 is SSHAT and CDR2 is FNYEAQ (reference sequence). The CDR3 spells CASSPDSFVPGELFF. The DNA for the CDR3 is TGTGCCAGCAGCCCGGACAGCTTTGTTCCCGGGGAGCTGTTTTTT.

The rearrangement joins TRBV28 to TRBJ2-1, with a tentative D call TRBD2 (5 bases). V shed 5 bases and J shed 4 bases, with 12 bases lying between them. The V gene's germline CDR1 is MDHEN and CDR2 SYDVKM. The CDR3 is 14 residues long. Here the CDR3 reads CASSRGPAYNEQFF. CDR3 coding DNA: TGTGCCAGCAGTCGAGGGCCGGCGTACAATGAGCAGTTCTTC.

The chain combines TRBV7-2 with TRBJ2-5; 9 bases are a match to TRBD2. V dropped 3 bases and J dropped 4; count of bases not matched to a gene: 3. The CDR3 is 14 amino acids. From germline, CDR1 is SGHTA and CDR2 FQGNSA. DNA of the CDR3: TGTGCCAGCAGCTTGGCGGGGGGGCGAGAGACCCAGTACTTC. The encoded protein is CASSLAGGRETQYF.

This chain links TRBV7-2 with TRBJ2-2, with 7 bases fitting TRBD2. The CDR3 loop spans 16 amino acids. With V trimmed by 2 bases and J by 1 base, 4 bases remained unmatched. The V gene's germline CDR1 is SGHTA and CDR2 FQGNSA. The CDR3 nucleotides read TGTGCCAGCAGCTTATCCGGGACTATGAACACCGGGGAGCTGTTTTTT. Encoded protein: CASSLSGTMNTGELFF.

The V call is TRBV28, the J call TRBJ1-4; 8 bases agree with TRBD1. The CDR3 has 16 amino acids. Germline V lookup: CDR1 MDHEN, CDR2 SYDVKM. J was trimmed by 8 bases and V by 5 bases; bases with no gene match: 13. CDR3 bases: TGTGCCAGCAGTCCCAGACAGGGGATGAGAGGGGAAAAACTGTTTTTT. Encoded protein: CASSPRQGMRGEKLFF.

This clone was picked up a small number of times. V gene TRBV4-3 combines with J gene TRBJ1-4; 8 bases are a match to TRBD1. Germline-derived CDR1 and CDR2 are LGHNA and YSLEER. With 0 bases clipped from V and 4 bases from J, the junction kept 4 bases outside the gene matches. The length of the CDR3 is 16 residues. CDR3 in amino acids: CASSQDGTGYNEKLFF. The CDR3 region has the DNA TGCGCCAGCAGCCAAGATGGGACAGGCTATAATGAAAAACTGTTTTTT.

V gene TRBV4-3 combines with J gene TRBJ2-2; D not certain. V was pared by 0 bases and J by 4 bases, with 9 bases between. The CDR3 has 15 amino acids. Germline loops: CDR1 LGHNA, CDR2 YSLEER. CDR3 in amino acids: CASSQDRTTTGELFF. As DNA, the CDR3 is TGCGCCAGCAGCCAAGATCGAACTACCACCGGGGAGCTGTTTTTT.

The chain uses TRBV19 and TRBJ2-2; perhaps TRBD2 as D (5 bases). This CDR3 comprises 13 residues. Germline V CDR1 and CDR2: LNHDA, SQIVND (reference sequence). Trimming pared 6 bases from V and 4 bases from J, leaving 9 bases between. CDR3 DNA sequence: TGTGCCAGTAGCGGGATTGGCACCGGGGAGCTGTTTTTT. Translating it yields CASSGIGTGELFF. The full variable domain, its missing parts supplied by reference TRBV19 and TRBJ2-2, is DGGITQSPKYLFRKEGQNVTLSCEQNLNHDAMYWYRQDPGQGLRLIYYSQIVNDFQKGDIAEGYSVSREKKESFPLTVTSAQKNPTAFYLCASSGIGTGELFFGEGSRLTVL.

The chain is built from TRBV5-1 and TRBJ2-1; D not certain. The CDR3 consists of 12 residues. Trimming shortened V by 0 bases and J by 6 bases, and 4 bases separated the two germline ends. CDR1 is SGHRS, CDR2 YFSETQ, per germline. Here the CDR3 DNA reads TGCGCCAGCAGCTTGGCTTCCAATGAGCAGTTCTTC. Translated: CASSLASNEQFF. Variable domain in full (rest from reference TRBV5-1 and TRBJ2-1): KAGVTQTPRYLIKTRGQQVTLSCSPISGHRSVSWYQQTPGQGLQFLFEYFSETQRNKGNFPGRFSGRQFSNSRSEMNVSTLELGDSALYLCASSLASNEQFFGPGTRLTVL.

The chain employs TRBV7-2 and TRBJ1-1; D not resolved. The V and J ends lost 5 bases and 5 bases respectively, with 15 bases between them. This CDR3 is built from 14 residues. The germline CDR1 and CDR2 sequences are SGHTA and FQGNSA. The CDR3 DNA reads as TGTGCCAGCAGCGCGGCAATGGGGAGGACTGAAGCTTTCTTT. This translates into CASSAAMGRTEAFF.

The V and J genes are TRBV28 and TRBJ1-5; D gene unclear. V lost 7 bases, J lost 3 bases, and 7 bases lay in between. CDR3 size: 12 residues. Germline V lookup: CDR1 MDHEN, CDR2 SYDVKM. In DNA form, the CDR3 reads TGTGCCAGCAAGAGAGCCAATCAGCCCCAGCATTTT. This sequence encodes CASKRANQPQHF. Full variable domain (outside the CDR3, taken from reference TRBV28 and TRBJ1-5): DVKVTQSSRYLVKRTGEKVFLECVQDMDHENMFWYRQDPGLGLRLIYFSYDVKMKEKGDIPEGYSVSREKKERFSLILESASTNQTSMYLCASKRANQPQHFGDGTRLSIL.

The chain combines TRBV11-3 with TRBJ1-4, with 7 bases matching TRBD1. V lost 9 bases to trimming and J lost 0 bases; unmatched junction nucleotides: 4. CDR1 and CDR2 from the germline V gene are SGHNT and YENEEA. The CDR3 runs 14 residues. Here the CDR3 reads CARDRVATNEKLFF. As DNA, the CDR3 is TGTGCCAGAGACAGGGTCGCAACTAATGAAAAACTGTTTTTT.

This chain links TRBV30 with TRBJ1-3; 11 nucleotides match TRBD1. Germline V lookup: CDR1 GTSNPN, CDR2 SVGIG (reference sequence). V shed 0 bases, J shed 0 bases, and the junction held 10 bases outside the gene matches. The CDR3 consists of 19 residues. The CDR3 coding sequence is TGTGCCTGGAGTGTACGTATCGGACAGGGGGCCTTCTCTGGAAACACCATATATTTT. The encoded protein is CAWSVRIGQGAFSGNTIYF.